Below, 4 T cell receptor beta chains from the same sample are listed, as sequenced in a study of T cell responses to AZD1222 COVID-19 vaccine. The data were produced by immunoSEQ multiplex PCR, yet TCRdb's version contains in-frame clones alone and is incomplete. The sample has 100,000 to 150,000 clones; over 85% are singletons. The source was peripheral blood, collected 28 days after the second AZD1222 dose. These receptors were collected from an adult who received the AZD1222 COVID-19 vaccine.

The chain carries TRBV6-6 and TRBJ1-5, with 10 bases aligning to TRBD1. Germline values: CDR1 MNHNY, CDR2 SVGAGI (reference sequence). V lost 5 bases to trimming and J lost 2 bases; unmatched junction nucleotides: 9. CDR3 length equals 17 residues. The CDR3 DNA follows: TGTGCCAGCAGTCGGGACAGGGGTTGGGTAGGCAATCAGCCCCAGCATTTT. This translates into CASSRDRGWVGNQPQHF.

The chain joins TRBV11-2 to TRBJ1-5; no firm D call. Germline V gene lookup returns CDR1 SGHAT and CDR2 FQNNGV. Trimming cost V 2 bases and J 1 base, with 3 bases left between them. The CDR3 extends over 13 amino acids. As DNA, the CDR3 is TGTGCCAGCAGCTTACAGAGCAATCAGCCCCAGCATTTT. It translates to CASSLQSNQPQHF. Full variable domain (outside the CDR3, taken from reference TRBV11-2 and TRBJ1-5): EAGVAQSPRYKIIEKRQSVAFWCNPISGHATLYWYQQILGQGPKLLIQFQNNGVVDDSQLPKDRFSAERLKGVDSTLKIQPAKLEDSAVYLCASSLQSNQPQHFGDGTRLSIL.

This chain joins TRBV7-9 and TRBJ1-2; 7 bases are a match to TRBD1. There are 13 residues in the CDR3. Germline CDR1 is SEHNR and CDR2 is FQNEAQ (reference sequence). J lost 10 bases, V lost 5 bases, and 10 bases had no gene match. This chain's CDR3 is CASSTGTAGVYTF. The CDR3 nucleotides read TGTGCCAGCAGCACGGGGACAGCGGGAGTCTACACCTTC.

The rearrangement uses TRBV6-2 or TRBV6-3 and TRBJ2-1; D gene unclear. V lost 2 bases to trimming and J lost 4 bases, with 9 bases between them. The germline V gene has CDR1 MNHEY and CDR2 SVGEGT. The CDR3 loop spans 14 amino acids. Here the CDR3 DNA reads TGTGCCAGCAGTTACGATGACGGATACAATGAGCAGTTCTTC. Protein sequence: CASSYDDGYNEQFF.